This T cell receptor beta chain was sequenced for a study of T cells after posttransplantation cyclophosphamide. Measured with immunoSEQ multiplex PCR; TCRdb has only the in-frame clones, and not every one. Seen here are approximately 47,000 clones, roughly nine tenths observed once, and the top ten hold less than 3.5%. CDR3 length: 15 residues. Germline values: CDR1 MNHEY, CDR2 SVGAGI. Unmatched junction bases numbered 7, after V lost 5 bases and J lost 10 bases. The chain is built from TRBV6-5 and TRBJ1-6, with 11 bases identical to TRBD1. The sequence derives from a woman aged 50 to 65 in good health and a related stem cell transplant donor. Input material: PBMCs. DNA for the CDR3: TGTGCCAGCAGTCCACGGGACAGGGGGGGCTCACCCCTCCACTTT. Translating it yields CASSPRDRGGSPLHF.